The 5 T cell receptor beta chains given below trace back to one sample, sequenced in a study of beta chain features in type 1 diabetes. cDNA synthesis used the whole RNA isolate, giving expressed TCRB sequences. This table comes from immunoSEQ multiplex PCR, and its TCRdb copy is limited to in-frame clones, with some not included. The repertoire holds hundreds of thousands of clones, with over 12% as singletons. Study observations and caveats: When Type 1 diabetes patients were examined, their TCRB CDR3s proved moderately but significantly shorter in all four CD4+ subsets.

Antigen specificity for these receptors is unknown. Material: naive CD4+ T cells from blood. The source of these receptors is a man between 18 and 29 years old with type 1 diabetes.

This clone was seen a few times. This chain links TRBV18 with TRBJ2-2, with D perhaps assigned TRBD1 or TRBD2 (5 bases each). The CDR3 has 14 amino acids. Trimming pared 2 bases from V and 6 bases from J, leaving 10 bases between. Germline CDR1 reads KGHSH; CDR2 reads LQKENI. DNA of the CDR3: TGTGCCAGCTCACCATGGGACGGCGCCGGGGAGCTGTTTTTT. Its protein is CASSPWDGAGELFF.

The V gene is TRBV13, the J gene TRBJ2-2; D is undetermined. The germline V and J ends were trimmed by 5 bases and 6 bases, with 4 bases remaining between them. Looked up from germline, CDR1 is PRHDT and CDR2 is FYEKMQ (reference sequence). This CDR3 spans 11 amino acids. The CDR3 protein is CASSVAGELFF. The DNA for the CDR3 is TGTGCCAGCAGCGTTGCCGGGGAGCTGTTTTTT.

The chain recombines TRBV18 with TRBJ2-5; no reliable D call. The germline V gene encodes CDR1 KGHSH and CDR2 LQKENI. Trimming pared 3 bases from V and 7 bases from J, leaving 24 bases between. This CDR3 has 17 amino acids. The CDR3 region is CASSPYFLETPSGTQYF. CDR3 sequence (DNA): TGTGCCAGCTCACCGTATTTTTTGGAGACACCCAGTGGGACCCAGTACTTC.

About this clone: Its ends do not fully match the called genes, so a read error is possible. The V and J genes are TRBV7-7 and TRBJ2-2; D not certain. This CDR3 has 14 residues. CDR1 is SSHAT and CDR2 is FNYEAQ in the germline V gene (reference sequence). CDR3 DNA: TGTGCTAGCAGCTTAGGCCCCGTCGGCGGGGAGCTGTTTTTT. Encoded protein: CASSLGPVGGELFF.

This clone occurred a few times. The gene calls are TRBV7-2 and TRBJ2-7; D is undetermined. V was clipped by 6 bases and J by 0 bases, with 6 bases between them. This CDR3 is built from 12 residues. Looked up from germline, CDR1 is SGHTA and CDR2 is FQGNSA. Here the CDR3 DNA reads TGTGCCAGCAGTACGTACTCCTACGAGCAGTACTTC. Translated, it gives CASSTYSYEQYF.